The 5 T cell receptor beta chains in this list originate from one sample, sequenced in a study of early T cells in non-severe SARS-CoV-2 infection. One entry per CDR3 protein, called by TCRdb with MiXCR from the 5' RACE reads. The data show under 35,000 distinct CDR3 sequences, more than 6% seen once. Sequencing was carried out using whole blood. These receptors originate from an adult who was a healthcare worker with PCR-confirmed SARS-CoV-2 infection or an uninfected control (not recorded which).

The table lists this clonotype with many counts. The V call is TRBV30, the J call TRBJ1-2; maybe TRBD1 (6 bases). The V gene lost 1 base and the J gene lost 4 bases, with 10 bases spanning the gap. This CDR3 has 13 amino acids. Germline CDR1 GTSNPN, CDR2 SVGIG (reference sequence). CDR3 bases: TGTGCCTGGAGTGACAGGGAAATCTATGGCTACACCTTC. Its translation is CAWSDREIYGYTF.

This clonotype was observed at least ten times. The genes are TRBV3-1 and TRBJ1-1; D gene unclear. V lost 1 base and J 4 bases, leaving 10 bases between the germline ends. The CDR3 spans 14 residues. Germline lookup yields CDR1 LGHDT and CDR2 YNNKEL (reference sequence). Here the CDR3 reads CASSQAVAGTEAFF. CDR3 DNA: TGTGCCAGCAGCCAAGCTGTTGCGGGCACTGAAGCTTTCTTT. Complete variable domain (other parts from reference TRBV3-1 and TRBJ1-1): DTAVSQTPKYLVTQMGNDKSIKCEQNLGHDTMYWYKQDSKKFLKIMFSYNNKELIINETVPNRFSPKSPDKAHLNLHINSLELGDSAVYFCASSQAVAGTEAFFGQGTRLTVV.

This clonotype was counted many times. DNA of the CDR3: TGCAGTGCTAGGACAGGGGCAATTGGGAACACTGAAGCTTTCTTT. Its translation: CSARTGAIGNTEAFF. The chain carries TRBV20-1 and TRBJ1-1; TRBD1 matches at 8 bases. The CDR3 runs to 15 residues. The V gene end was trimmed by 3 bases and the J gene end by 1 base; junction bases not matched to a gene: 7. CDR1 is DFQATT and CDR2 is SNEGSKA in the germline V gene (reference sequence).

A remark on this clonotype: Since a much larger clone is just one base distant, this may be a read error. The rearrangement uses TRBV27 and TRBJ1-1; a weak D match, TRBD1 (6 bases). CDR3 length: 12 amino acids. The germline V gene encodes CDR1 MNHEY and CDR2 SMNVEV (reference sequence). In DNA form, the CDR3 reads TGTGCCAACAGTGACTGGGGGCGCGAAGCTTTCTTT. Its protein is CANSDWGREAFF.

This clonotype was seen a few times. The rearrangement joins TRBV2 to TRBJ2-1, with D possibly matching TRBD2 (5 bases). The V end was cut by 3 bases, the J end by 2 bases, with 11 bases between. Germline V gene data show CDR1 as SNHLY and CDR2 as FYNNEI. This CDR3 is 15 amino acids long. CDR3 coding DNA: TGTGCCAGCAGTGACCCGACTATGACCTACAATGAGCAGTTCTTC. It encodes CASSDPTMTYNEQFF.